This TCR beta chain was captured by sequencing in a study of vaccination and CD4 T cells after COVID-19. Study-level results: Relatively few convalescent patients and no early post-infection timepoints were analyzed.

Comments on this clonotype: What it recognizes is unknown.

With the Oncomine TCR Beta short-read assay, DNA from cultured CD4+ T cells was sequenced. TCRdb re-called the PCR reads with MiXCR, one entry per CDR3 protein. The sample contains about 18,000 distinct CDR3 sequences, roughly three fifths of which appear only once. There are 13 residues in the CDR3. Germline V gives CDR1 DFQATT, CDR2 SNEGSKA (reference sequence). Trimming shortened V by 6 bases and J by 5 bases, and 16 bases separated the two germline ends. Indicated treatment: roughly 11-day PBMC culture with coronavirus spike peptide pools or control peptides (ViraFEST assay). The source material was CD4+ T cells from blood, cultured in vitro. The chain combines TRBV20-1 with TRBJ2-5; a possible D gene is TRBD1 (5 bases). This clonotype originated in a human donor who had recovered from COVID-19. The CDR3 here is CSAYGRARETQYF. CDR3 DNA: TGCAGTGCCTATGGCAGGGCCAGGGAGACCCAGTACTTC.